Sequencing of this T cell receptor (beta chain) was carried out in a study of CD8+CD57+ T cells in acquired aplastic anemia. Study-level information: Sorted cells (CD4+ and CD8+) yielded DNA amounts that averaged around 3.1 ug. Overall study results and limits: In common between the patients and the controls were twenty-nine CD8+ CDR3 sequences.

Patients selected for sequencing had displayed CD8+CD57+ cell expansion by flow cytometry. The cohort consisted entirely of patients having severe acquired aplastic anemia. Sampling of blood occurred while the patients had still received no therapy. The TCR beta profiling, which covered VDJ combination and CDR3 sequence, was carried out using genomic DNA as the template. TCRdb re-analysed the reads in MiXCR, keeping a single row per CDR3 protein. The profile covers some 180,000 distinct CDR3 sequences, with 48% appearing a single time and under 15% taken by the ten largest. Per the germline V gene, CDR1 is KGHDR and CDR2 is SFDVKD. The CDR3 spans 17 residues. The V and J ends lost 0 bases and 4 bases, in that order; junction bases with no gene match: 8. This clonotype appeared once. Its antigen is unidentified.

The TCR originated in a human donor with aplastic anemia. The V gene is TRBV24-1, the J gene TRBJ1-2, with 9 bases that match TRBD1. Sequencing was carried out using sorted CD4+, CD8+, or CD8+CD57+ T cells (not recorded which) from PBMCs. The DNA for the CDR3 is TGTGCCACCAGTGATTTGCCCGGACAGGGGACAGGCTATGGCTACACCTTC. Encoded protein: CATSDLPGQGTGYGYTF.